This is a list of T cell receptor beta chains from one sample in a study of shared clonotypes between healthy human individuals. Produced via immunoSEQ multiplex PCR; TCRdb's table is partial and in-frame only. Seen here are around 500,000 clones, almost 80% observed once, and the top ten hold 9.5% to 15%. Specimen: PBMCs. The receptor source for this set is a woman aged 40 to 49 in good health. Some clones in this sample may be carry-over from other donors' samples. Each CDR3 is given with its conserved first and last residue. A D gene is named only where the DNA matches it firmly. Clone size is given for some rows only: seen once, a few or many times, or a class if the clone is expanded.

j_gene,d_gene,abundance,v_gene,CDR3aa,CDR3nt
TRBJ2-6,NA,many,TRBV2,CASSNRGLNPSSGANVLTF,TGTGCCAGCAGTAACAGGGGACTCAACCCGAGCTCTGGGGCCAACGTCCTGACTTTC
TRBJ1-2,NA,NA,TRBV5-1,CASSLTVGSNYGYTF,TGCGCCAGCAGCTTGACTGTAGGGTCTAACTATGGCTACACCTTC
TRBJ2-1,TRBD2,NA,TRBV5-1,CASSQGPSGRALEQFF,TGCGCCAGCAGCCAAGGACCAAGCGGGAGGGCTTTGGAGCAGTTCTTC
TRBJ2-2,TRBD2,NA,TRBV9,CASRSGTSVTGELFF,TGTGCCAGCAGGTCCGGGACTAGCGTCACCGGGGAGCTGTTTTTT
TRBJ1-4,NA,once,TRBV28,CASREVNEKLFF,TGTGCCAGCAGGGAGGTTAATGAAAAACTGTTTTTT
TRBJ2-1,NA,NA,TRBV5-1,CASSALENEQFF,TGCGCCAGCAGCGCACTAGAAAATGAGCAGTTCTTC
TRBJ2-3,TRBD2,NA,TRBV28,CASRPWTSGPIRHYTDTQYF,TGTGCCAGCAGACCCTGGACTAGCGGGCCCATACGACACTACACAGATACGCAGTATTTT
TRBJ2-3,TRBD1,NA,TRBV27,CASSPGTGVGDTQYF,TGTGCCAGCAGTCCCGGGACAGGGGTTGGGGATACGCAGTATTTT
TRBJ1-1,NA,few,TRBV10-2,CASRIRGEAFF,TGCGCCAGCAGGATACGGGGTGAAGCTTTCTTT
TRBJ2-7,TRBD2,few,TRBV29-1,CSVESGGPDEQYF,TGCAGCGTTGAGTCGGGAGGGCCCGACGAGCAGTACTTC
TRBJ1-1,NA,few,TRBV28,CASSPTSFTEAFF,TGTGCCAGCAGCCCGACGTCCTTCACTGAAGCTTTCTTT
TRBJ1-6,NA,NA,TRBV5-6,CASSLGTGSPLHF,TGTGCCAGCAGCTTGGGGACCGGATCACCCCTCCACTTT
TRBJ2-3,TRBD2,NA,TRBV7-9,CASSYQTSGSADTQYF,TGTGCCAGCAGCTACCAGACTAGCGGGAGTGCGGATACGCAGTATTTT
TRBJ2-1,NA,few,TRBV27,CASSPQTSFHAEQFF,TGTGCCAGCAGTCCCCAAACTAGCTTTCATGCTGAGCAGTTCTTC
TRBJ2-2,TRBD2,NA,TRBV27,CASSSLTPGLARTGELFF,TGTGCCAGCAGTTCACTGACCCCGGGACTAGCGCGCACCGGGGAGCTGTTTTTT
TRBJ2-7,TRBD1,NA,TRBV25-1,CASSEYGQGAFEQYF,TGTGCCAGCAGTGAATACGGACAGGGGGCGTTTGAGCAGTACTTC
TRBJ2-3,TRBD2,NA,TRBV7-6,CASSFGLADTQYF,TGTGCCAGCAGCTTCGGACTAGCCGATACGCAGTATTTT
TRBJ2-2,TRBD2,many,TRBV6-4,CASSGGETGELFF,TGTGCCAGCAGCGGGGGGGAGACCGGGGAGCTGTTTTTT
TRBJ2-7,NA,NA,TRBV27,CASSLRRGAYEQYF,TGTGCCAGCAGTTTGCGCAGGGGAGCCTACGAGCAGTACTTC
TRBJ1-4,TRBD1,NA,TRBV7-3,CASSFTGADEKLFF,TGTGCCAGCAGCTTTACAGGGGCGGATGAAAAACTGTTTTTT
TRBJ2-5,NA,few,TRBV5-1,CASSLGQQETQYF,TGCGCCAGCAGCTTGGGACAGCAAGAGACCCAGTACTTC
TRBJ2-1,TRBD2,NA,TRBV10-1,CASSAGTSGMARFF,TGCGCCAGCAGCGCCGGGACTAGCGGGATGGCGCGGTTCTTC
TRBJ2-1,NA,NA,TRBV27,CASTTSSYNEQFF,TGTGCCAGCACCACCAGCTCCTACAATGAGCAGTTCTTC
TRBJ1-2,NA,NA,TRBV27,CASSPPSRGGYTF,TGTGCCAGCAGTCCCCCCTCCAGAGGTGGCTACACCTTC
TRBJ2-1,TRBD2,NA,TRBV10-3,CAISETGLAGYNEQFF,TGTGCCATCAGTGAGACGGGACTAGCGGGGTACAATGAGCAGTTCTTC
TRBJ2-7,NA,NA,TRBV7-9,CASSLAGGAEQYF,TGTGCCAGCAGCTTAGCGGGAGGTGCCGAGCAGTACTTC
TRBJ2-7,NA,NA,TRBV6-1,CASGREESYEQYF,TGTGCCAGCGGGCGGGAAGAATCCTACGAGCAGTACTTC
TRBJ2-3,TRBD1,NA,TRBV5-1,CASTYTGTGGADTQYF,TGCGCCAGCACTTACACCGGGACAGGGGGCGCAGATACGCAGTATTTT
TRBJ2-1,NA,NA,TRBV2,CASAPYNEQFF,TGTGCCAGCGCTCCTTATAATGAGCAGTTCTTC
TRBJ2-3,TRBD2,NA,TRBV7-9,CASSRSGSVTDTQYF,TGTGCCAGCAGCCGTAGCGGGAGCGTAACAGATACGCAGTATTTT
TRBJ1-5,NA,few,TRBV5-4,CASSPGTSGQPQHF,TGTGCCAGCAGCCCCGGGACATCTGGGCAGCCCCAGCATTTT
TRBJ1-4,NA,NA,TRBV6-1,CASSGTATNEKLFF,TGTGCCAGCAGTGGGACAGCAACTAATGAAAAACTGTTTTTT
TRBJ2-1,NA,NA,TRBV10-1,CASSEGRLLARHKNEQFF,TGCGCCAGCAGTGAGGGTCGACTGCTAGCGCGCCACAAGAATGAGCAGTTCTTC
TRBJ1-1,NA,few,TRBV15,CATSVRTGSEAFF,TGTGCCACCAGCGTAAGAACAGGGAGTGAAGCTTTCTTT
TRBJ2-2,NA,NA,TRBV6-5,CASSYSISRTGELFF,TGTGCCAGCAGTTACTCCATTAGCCGCACCGGGGAGCTGTTTTTT
TRBJ1-1,NA,NA,TRBV30,CAWSRQVNTEAFF,TGTGCCTGGAGCCGACAGGTGAACACTGAAGCTTTCTTT
TRBJ2-7,NA,NA,TRBV7-8,CASSRGGTADSYEQYF,TGTGCCAGCAGCCGGGGAGGGACAGCGGACTCCTACGAGCAGTACTTC
TRBJ1-1,NA,NA,TRBV6-5,CASRREGTLNTEAFF,TGTGCCAGCCGAAGGGAAGGGACCCTGAACACTGAAGCTTTCTTT
TRBJ2-1,NA,NA,TRBV29-1,CSVDRQSGDEQFF,TGCAGCGTTGATAGACAGTCCGGGGATGAGCAGTTCTTC
TRBJ1-1,NA,NA,TRBV7-9,CATGERRVNTEAFF,TGTGCCACCGGGGAGAGGAGGGTGAACACTGAAGCTTTCTTT
TRBJ2-3,NA,NA,TRBV5-1,CASSLNGRPKADTQYF,TGCGCCAGCAGCTTGAATGGGCGTCCGAAGGCGGATACGCAGTATTTT
TRBJ2-7,NA,NA,TRBV4-2,CASSQDQGMTYEQYF,TGTGCCAGCAGCCAAGATCAGGGAATGACCTACGAGCAGTACTTC
TRBJ2-1,TRBD2,NA,TRBV7-3,CASSDLAGGYNEQFF,TGTGCCAGCAGCGACTTAGCGGGAGGGTACAATGAGCAGTTCTTC
TRBJ1-3,NA,NA,TRBV2,CASSLNRNTIYF,TGTGCCAGCAGTTTAAACCGAAACACCATATATTTT
TRBJ2-3,NA,once,TRBV18,CASSLGTSSTDTQYF,TGTGCCAGCTCACTCGGGACTTCTAGCACAGATACGCAGTATTTT
TRBJ2-1,NA,NA,TRBV7-9,CASSPWSYNEQFF,TGTGCCAGCAGTCCGTGGTCCTACAATGAGCAGTTCTTC
TRBJ2-3,NA,NA,TRBV4-3,CASSQDPEGPTDTQYF,TGCGCCAGCAGCCAAGACCCGGAGGGGCCCACAGATACGCAGTATTTT
TRBJ2-1,TRBD1,NA,TRBV4-2,CASKIDRGANEQFF,TGTGCCAGCAAGATAGACAGGGGCGCCAATGAGCAGTTCTTC
TRBJ1-1,NA,NA,TRBV18,CASSPSTGGKEAFF,TGTGCCAGCTCACCATCCACCGGCGGGAAAGAAGCTTTCTTT
TRBJ2-3,TRBD1,few,TRBV11-1,CASSRQGGTDTQYF,TGTGCCAGCAGTCGACAGGGAGGCACAGATACGCAGTATTTT
TRBJ2-7,TRBD1,NA,TRBV7-9,CASSFSPGTGSDEQYF,TGTGCCAGCAGCTTCAGTCCCGGGACAGGGTCGGACGAGCAGTACTTC
TRBJ1-1,NA,NA,TRBV15,CATSGTGPNTEAFF,TGTGCCACCAGCGGAACAGGGCCGAACACTGAAGCTTTCTTT
TRBJ2-1,TRBD2,NA,TRBV29-1,CSHSAGGFNEQFF,TGCAGCCACTCGGCGGGAGGGTTTAATGAGCAGTTCTTC
TRBJ2-1,NA,once,TRBV7-9,CASSLAGEQFF,TGTGCCAGCAGCTTAGCGGGTGAGCAGTTCTTC
TRBJ1-4,TRBD1,NA,TRBV18,CASSNRGTDEKLFF,TGTGCCAGCTCAAACAGGGGAACGGATGAAAAACTGTTTTTT
TRBJ1-3,NA,many,TRBV18,CASSPSPGTGNTIYF,TGTGCCAGCTCACCATCACCGGGGACTGGAAACACCATATATTTT
TRBJ2-1,NA,NA,TRBV18,CASSQQTVYNEQFF,TGTGCCAGCTCTCAACAGACAGTCTACAATGAGCAGTTCTTC
TRBJ2-7,TRBD2,NA,TRBV10-1,CASSGGTSGSSYEQYF,TGCGCCAGCAGCGGGGGGACTAGCGGGAGTTCCTACGAGCAGTACTTC
TRBJ1-2,NA,NA,TRBV7-2,CASSLLRGRGDGYTF,TGTGCCAGCAGCTTACTGCGGGGTCGGGGGGACGGCTACACCTTC
TRBJ1-3,NA,once,TRBV7-3,CASSLSGGNTIYF,TGTGCCAGCAGCTTAAGTGGAGGAAACACCATATATTTT